The 18 T cell receptor beta chains below all came from one sample that was sequenced in a study of T cell responses to AZD1222 COVID-19 vaccine. Only in-frame clones appear in the TCRdb table, and some are missing; sequencing was by immunoSEQ multiplex PCR. This table holds roughly 87,000 clones, 85% to 90% found once. Specimen: peripheral blood, collected 28 days after the second AZD1222 dose. Source of these receptors: an adult who received the AZD1222 COVID-19 vaccine.

This clone was seen just once. This chain uses TRBV4-3 with TRBJ2-3, with 8 positions matching TRBD2. Germline V lookup: CDR1 LGHNA, CDR2 YSLEER. The length of the CDR3 is 19 residues. V lost 0 bases and J lost 1; bases outside the gene matches: 12. The chain's CDR3 is CASSQDWSTGGLGTDTQYF. Here the CDR3 DNA reads TGCGCCAGCAGCCAAGATTGGTCGACGGGAGGGCTTGGCACAGATACGCAGTATTTT.

This chain connects TRBV15 to TRBJ1-2; unclear D gene. Per the germline V gene, CDR1 is LNHNV and CDR2 is YYDKDF (reference sequence). The germline V and J ends were trimmed by 1 base and 0 bases, with 3 bases remaining between them. The CDR3 is 13 residues long. CDR3 nucleotide sequence: TGTGCCACCAGCAGAGGGTCTAACTATGGCTACACCTTC. Encoded protein: CATSRGSNYGYTF.

The chain has TRBV5-1 and TRBJ2-1, with TRBD1 as a possible D gene (7 bases). This CDR3 spans 12 amino acids. Trimming stripped 0 bases from V and 12 bases from J, with 10 bases between. Germline V CDR1 and CDR2: SGHRS, YFSETQ. For the CDR3, the DNA is TGCGCCAGCAGCTTGGACCAGGGGGGGCAGTTCTTC. Encoded protein: CASSLDQGGQFF. Based on the CDR3 plus reference TRBV5-1 and TRBJ2-1, the full variable domain is KAGVTQTPRYLIKTRGQQVTLSCSPISGHRSVSWYQQTPGQGLQFLFEYFSETQRNKGNFPGRFSGRQFSNSRSEMNVSTLELGDSALYLCASSLDQGGQFFGPGTRLTVL.

The chain employs TRBV2 and TRBJ1-5; no firm D call. Germline V gives CDR1 SNHLY, CDR2 FYNNEI. V lost 8 bases and J lost 1, with 12 bases in between. CDR3 length: 14 amino acids. This CDR3 is CASGREGSNQPQHF. In DNA form, the CDR3 reads TGTGCCAGCGGACGGGAGGGAAGCAATCAGCCCCAGCATTTT.

The V gene is TRBV4-1, the J gene TRBJ1-2, with no clear D. The V end lost 1 base, the J end lost 2 bases, and 8 bases lay between the germline ends. In germline, CDR1 is MGHRA, CDR2 YSYEKL. This CDR3 has 14 amino acids. The CDR3 here is CASSQGYKNYGYTF. The CDR3 DNA reads as TGCGCCAGCAGCCAAGGGTACAAGAACTATGGCTACACCTTC.

The CDR3 sequence is CSVAPGPLYGYTF. Written as DNA, the CDR3 is TGCAGCGTTGCTCCGGGACCGCTCTATGGCTACACCTTC. The genes are TRBV29-1 and TRBJ1-2; maybe TRBD1 (5 bases). This CDR3 is built from 13 residues. V gave up 4 bases and J gave up 4 bases, with 13 bases separating them. Germline V lookup: CDR1 SQVTM, CDR2 ANQGSEA.

The chain is built from TRBV12-3 or TRBV12-4 and TRBJ2-2; no firm D call. V was clipped by 7 bases and J by 4 bases, with 7 bases between them. The CDR3 totals 12 residues. The CDR3 nucleotides read TGTGCCAGCACCTGGGGCACCGGGGAGCTGTTTTTT. This sequence encodes CASTWGTGELFF.

This clone came up a few times. The chain employs TRBV20-1 and TRBJ2-1; weak D call: TRBD2 (6 bases). The CDR3 sequence is 13 residues long. Germline CDR1 and CDR2: DFQATT and SNEGSKA (reference sequence). Trimming removed 3 bases at V and 4 bases at J, with 10 bases between. In DNA form, the CDR3 reads TGCAGTGCTAGTCGGCGGGATTACAATGAGCAGTTCTTC. It specifies CSASRRDYNEQFF.

This chain joins TRBV6-2 or TRBV6-3 and TRBJ1-2; TRBD1 might be the D (6 bases). Trimming removed 6 bases from V and 0 bases from J, with 11 bases in between. The germline gives CDR1 MNHEY, CDR2 SVGEGT. The CDR3 covers 14 residues. The CDR3 sequence: CASSRQVPNYGYTF. For the CDR3, the DNA is TGTGCCAGCAGCCGACAGGTTCCTAACTATGGCTACACCTTC.

This clone was observed a few times. The genes are TRBV7-2 and TRBJ2-7; 8 bases agree with TRBD1. The CDR3 contains 14 residues. J was trimmed by 2 bases and V by 3 bases; bases with no gene match: 3. CDR1 is SGHTA, CDR2 FQGNSA, per germline. The CDR3 bases are TGTGCCAGCAGCTTTTGGACAGGGCCCTACGAGCAGTACTTC. It encodes CASSFWTGPYEQYF.

The rearrangement joins TRBV5-5 to TRBJ2-1, with 9 bases fitting TRBD1. Germline values: CDR1 SGHKS, CDR2 YYEKEE (reference sequence). CDR3 length: 14 residues. Trimming took 3 bases from V and 10 from J; bases not matched to a gene: 8. The CDR3, as DNA: TGTGCCAGCAGCTCGATAACCGGGACAGGGGAGCAGTTCTTC. This encodes CASSSITGTGEQFF.

This chain uses TRBV7-3 with TRBJ2-2, with 8 bases fitting TRBD2. The V gene end was trimmed by 4 bases and the J gene end by 4 bases; junction bases not matched to a gene: 11. The germline V gene has CDR1 SGHTA and CDR2 FQGTGA. This CDR3 contains 17 residues. The CDR3 DNA reads TGTGCCAGCAGCTCCACCCGGGGGGGGAGTCGCACCGGGGAGCTGTTTTTT. This gives the protein CASSSTRGGSRTGELFF.

The V call is TRBV5-1, the J call TRBJ1-2; 7 positions agree with TRBD1. Germline V gene sequence: CDR1 SGHRS, CDR2 YFSETQ. J was trimmed by 6 bases and V by 4 bases; bases with no gene match: 12. The CDR3 covers 15 residues. This CDR3 is CASSPRQGPRDGYTF. The CDR3 region has the DNA TGCGCCAGCAGCCCCAGACAGGGACCCAGAGATGGCTACACCTTC. The full variable domain, completed using reference TRBV5-1 and TRBJ1-2, is KAGVTQTPRYLIKTRGQQVTLSCSPISGHRSVSWYQQTPGQGLQFLFEYFSETQRNKGNFPGRFSGRQFSNSRSEMNVSTLELGDSALYLCASSPRQGPRDGYTFGSGTRLTVV.

The V gene is TRBV5-5, the J gene TRBJ2-1, with 9 bases that match TRBD1. Trimming at V came to 1 base and at J to 8 bases, leaving 7 bases not matched to a gene. Germline lookup yields CDR1 SGHKS and CDR2 YYEKEE (reference sequence). The CDR3 is made up of 15 amino acids. The DNA of the CDR3 is TGTGCCAGCAGCTTGCTCGGACAGGGGATGGATGAGCAGTTCTTC. It translates to CASSLLGQGMDEQFF.

This clone has a single count. This sequence joins TRBV25-1 and TRBJ2-7, with 9 bases identical to TRBD2. V trimming: 4 bases; J trimming: 6 bases; junction bases outside the gene matches: 13. There are 16 residues in the CDR3. Germline V lookup: CDR1 MGHDK, CDR2 SYGVNS. In DNA form, the CDR3 reads TGTGCCAGCAGTGGCACTTTGTTCGGCGGGAGGGGCGAGCAGTACTTC. Its protein product is CASSGTLFGGRGEQYF.

The rearrangement uses TRBV28 and TRBJ1-2; D call uncertain. The V gene lost 6 bases and the J gene lost 7 bases, with 15 bases spanning the gap. This CDR3 comprises 13 residues. Germline-derived CDR1 and CDR2 are MDHEN and SYDVKM. The CDR3 nucleotides are TGTGCCAGCAGCCCATCGCGGGTCGCTGGCTACACCTTC. It codes for CASSPSRVAGYTF.

The V and J genes are TRBV28 and TRBJ2-7; 7 bases line up with TRBD2. CDR1 is MDHEN, CDR2 SYDVKM, per germline. The CDR3 spans 16 residues. The V gene end was trimmed by 1 base and the J gene end by 9 bases; junction bases not matched to a gene: 15. The CDR3 nucleotides read TGTGCCAGCAGTTTATCCCCCTCGGGCGGGAGAACGTCGCAGTACTTC. It yields the protein CASSLSPSGGRTSQYF.

The chain employs TRBV5-1 and TRBJ2-3, with unresolved D. Trimming took off 5 bases at V and 0 bases at J, with 4 bases between the two ends. The CDR3 is made up of 12 amino acids. The germline V gene has CDR1 SGHRS and CDR2 YFSETQ. CDR3 amino acids: CASRVSTDTQYF. For the CDR3, the DNA is TGCGCCAGCAGGGTGAGCACAGATACGCAGTATTTT.